This TCR beta chain was recorded in a study of T cell responses to AZD1222 COVID-19 vaccine. The method was immunoSEQ multiplex PCR; TCRdb's version includes in-frame clones alone and lacks a portion of them. The repertoire holds around 150,000 clones, 90% seen once, with roughly 3.1% in the top ten. The CDR3 loop spans 18 amino acids. Germline values: CDR1 SGDLS, CDR2 YYNGEE. Trimming took 0 bases from V and 1 from J; bases not matched to a gene: 8. Remarks on this clone: Antigen specificity is unknown.

Study findings and constraints: The breadth and depth of Spike-specific TCRs increased once two AZD1222 doses had been given. Among vaccine-associated CD4 TCRs, coverage spanned spike, with dominance at 160-218 and 743-854. Nearly half of unique spike-specific TCRs reportedly avoided B.1.351 and B.1.1.7 mutated regions. The donor group comprised mostly white British people and more females; the analysis possibly underestimated clonal diversity.

The input for sequencing was peripheral blood, taken on day 0 of AZD1222 vaccination. This chain joins TRBV9 and TRBJ2-7; 12 bases map to TRBD2. This sequence originates from an adult in good health. The DNA of the CDR3 is TGTGCCAGCAGCGTAGGTCCTAGCGGGGGGGACCAATCCTACGAGCAGTACTTC. It specifies CASSVGPSGGDQSYEQYF.